A single T cell receptor beta chain is shown here with its context. The antigen is not known. The output of every sequencing run exceeded 160 million TCR-beta sequences, derived from 15-18 subjects. MiXCR, run by TCRdb on the 5' RACE reads, gives a single entry per CDR3 protein. Of about 55,000 distinct CDR3 sequences in the sample, about 4.2% were seen once. This CDR3 is 17 amino acids long. Germline V gives CDR1 DFQATT, CDR2 SNEGSKA (reference sequence). The data derive from a study of neurological immune-mediated disorders. Libraries used 2 million unsorted PBMCs kept frozen in RNAlater. General observations from the study: In HTLV-1-associated myelopathy, TCR clonal expansion was greatest, and in multiple sclerosis it was least, below healthy controls.

The chain links TRBV20-1 to TRBJ2-1; tentatively, D is TRBD2 (6 bases). The sequenced material came from PBMCs. The receptor comes from a man in his forties or fifties with multiple sclerosis. The CDR3 DNA reads as TGCTGGAACCCACCCTCTATAGGCGGGACCGGTGGGGTTGAGCAGTTCTTC. It yields the protein CWNPPSIGGTGGVEQFF.